This TCR beta chain was profiled in a study of T cell clonotyping in hematopoietic cell transplantation (dated by TCRdb to about 2021). For the wider study: Recipient samples taken before transplant were collected after cytoreduction. A total of 110 to 150 blood samples were collected in the study from a few dozen consecutive transplant recipients and their related donors. Patients were recruited between 2015 and 2017 and followed until late 2020 or death.

The immunoSEQ assay, a bias-controlled multiplex PCR with V- and J-specific primers, was used to amplify TCR beta CDR3 regions from genomic DNA. In a second PCR step, the CDR3 amplicons were tagged with a proprietary barcode plus Illumina adapter sequences. An Illumina MiSeq instrument was used for sequencing of the CDR3 libraries. The original methods were these. Export and quality control were performed with immunoSEQ Analyzer 3.0, and downstream analyses were performed with R Bioconductor and Immunarch. Repertoire metrics were calculated using only productive rearrangements within the normalized downsampled data set. In the normalized cohort, clonotypes with more than 5 templates were defined as pathologically expanded. The Inverse Simpson Index served as the measure of repertoire diversity. To capture all clonotypes, the CMV-specificity analyses were run on the non-normalized data set. Entries here come from immuneACCESS through TCRdb and include only in-frame sequences with V and J called. Some clones fail to appear in such tables; in the studies checked, an unresolved V gene covers under half of the shortfall, and the cause of the remainder is unknown. V and J calls and clone size follow that table, whereas D and trimming were derived from the DNA. Recorded for this sample are 25,000 to 30,000 clones; approximately 94% of them occurred a single time. The top ten constitute approximately 2.1% of the sample.

On this clone itself: There is no known antigen for this receptor. The input lacks base qualities; no much larger clone sits a single base away.

Counted from cysteine to phenylalanine, this CDR3 has 16 amino acids. The kept DNA is CDR3 alone, 48 bases in frame from the first base. V is clipped by 3 bases and J by 0 bases, and the sequence between their germline boundaries is 11 bases long. CDR1 MDHEN and CDR2 SYDVKM were looked up in the germline V gene. The full study reports these points: After transplant, TCR diversity in recipients dropped, and pathologically expanded clonotypes increased progressively from day 30 to day 180. Donor and pretransplant recipient Inverse Simpson Index values predicted broader posttransplant TCR repertoire diversity. Recipient repertoires showed only a small fraction of overlap with donor repertoires, and over 97% appeared de novo at the given depth. The sample size was limited, and because cells were not sorted, the contributions of CD4 and CD8 repertoires could not be separated.

Taken with the paper, the label for time point translates to: recipient sample about 28 days before transplant, after cytoreduction. Blood from recipients was drawn roughly 28 days before transplant, then again at days 30, 100 and 180 after transplant. Nuclei Lysis Solution was used to extract genomic DNA from fresh or cryopreserved unfractionated peripheral blood mononuclear cells. The specimen was peripheral blood mononuclear cells, collected before stem cell transplant. The clonotype comes from a man aged 45-65 years with acute myeloid leukemia. Some clones in this sample may be carry-over from other donors' samples. The chain joins TRBV28 to TRBJ1-4; no confident D gene assignment can be made. The nucleotides are TGTGCCAGCAGTTTTTCCCGGATTGCAACTAATGAAAAACTGTTTTTT. Its translation reads: CASSFSRIATNEKLFF.